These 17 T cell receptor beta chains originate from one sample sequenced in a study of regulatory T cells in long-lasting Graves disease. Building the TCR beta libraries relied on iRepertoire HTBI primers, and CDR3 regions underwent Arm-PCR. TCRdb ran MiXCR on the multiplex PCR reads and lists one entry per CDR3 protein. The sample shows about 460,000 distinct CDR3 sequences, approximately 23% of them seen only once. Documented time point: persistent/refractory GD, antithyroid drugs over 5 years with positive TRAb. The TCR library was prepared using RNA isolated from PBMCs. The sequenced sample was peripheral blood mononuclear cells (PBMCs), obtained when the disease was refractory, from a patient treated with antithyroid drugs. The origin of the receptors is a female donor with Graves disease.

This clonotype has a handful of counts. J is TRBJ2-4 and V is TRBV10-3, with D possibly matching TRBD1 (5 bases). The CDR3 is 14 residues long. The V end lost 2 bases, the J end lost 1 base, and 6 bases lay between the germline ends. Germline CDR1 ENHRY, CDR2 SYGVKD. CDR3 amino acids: CAISEGAAKNIQYF. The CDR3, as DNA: TGTGCCATCAGTGAGGGGGCTGCCAAAAACATTCAGTACTTC.

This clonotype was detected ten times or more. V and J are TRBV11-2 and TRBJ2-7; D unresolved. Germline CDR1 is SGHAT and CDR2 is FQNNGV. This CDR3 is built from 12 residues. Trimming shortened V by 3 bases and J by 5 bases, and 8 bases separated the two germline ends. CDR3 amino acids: CASSLQVDEQYF. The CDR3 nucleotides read TGTGCCAGCAGCTTGCAGGTCGACGAGCAGTACTTC.

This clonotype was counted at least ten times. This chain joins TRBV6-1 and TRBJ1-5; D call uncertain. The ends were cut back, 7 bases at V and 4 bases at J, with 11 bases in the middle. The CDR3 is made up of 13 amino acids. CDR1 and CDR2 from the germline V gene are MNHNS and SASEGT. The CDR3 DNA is TGTGCCAGCACCCCTGGGGTGAATCAGCCCCAGCATTTT. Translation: CASTPGVNQPQHF.

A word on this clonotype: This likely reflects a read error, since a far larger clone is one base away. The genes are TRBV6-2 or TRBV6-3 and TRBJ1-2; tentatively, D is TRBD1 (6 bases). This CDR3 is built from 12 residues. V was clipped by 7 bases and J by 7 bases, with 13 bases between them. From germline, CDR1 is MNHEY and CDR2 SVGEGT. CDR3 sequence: CASNTGARGYTF. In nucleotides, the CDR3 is TGTGCCAGCAATACGGGGGCTCGTGGCTACACCTTC.

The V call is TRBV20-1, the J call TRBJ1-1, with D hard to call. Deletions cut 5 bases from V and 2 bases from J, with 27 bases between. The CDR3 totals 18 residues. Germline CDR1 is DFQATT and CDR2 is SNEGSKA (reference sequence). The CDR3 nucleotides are TGCAGTGCTCAAATCGGACGAGCCCCTACTTACCTCAACACTGAAGCTTTCTTT. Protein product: CSAQIGRAPTYLNTEAFF.

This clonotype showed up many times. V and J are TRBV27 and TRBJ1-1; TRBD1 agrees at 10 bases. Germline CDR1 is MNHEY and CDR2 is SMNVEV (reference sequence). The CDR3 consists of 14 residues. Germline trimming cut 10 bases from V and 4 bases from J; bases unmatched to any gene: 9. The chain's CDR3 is CATRDRGDFTEAFF. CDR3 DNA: TGTGCCACCCGGGACAGGGGAGATTTCACTGAAGCTTTCTTT.

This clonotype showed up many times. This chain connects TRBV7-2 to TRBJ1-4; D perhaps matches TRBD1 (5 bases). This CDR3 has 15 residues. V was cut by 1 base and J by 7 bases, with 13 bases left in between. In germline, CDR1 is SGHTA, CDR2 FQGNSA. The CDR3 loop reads CASSLGWGESEKLFF. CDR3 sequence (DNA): TGTGCCAGCAGCTTAGGATGGGGGGAAAGTGAAAAACTGTTTTTT.

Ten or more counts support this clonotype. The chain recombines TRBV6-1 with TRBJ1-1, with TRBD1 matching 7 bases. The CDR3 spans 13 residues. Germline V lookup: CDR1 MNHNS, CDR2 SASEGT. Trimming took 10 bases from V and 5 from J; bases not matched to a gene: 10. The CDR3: CATKQGTRTEAFF. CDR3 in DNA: TGTGCCACTAAACAGGGGACGAGGACTGAAGCTTTCTTT.

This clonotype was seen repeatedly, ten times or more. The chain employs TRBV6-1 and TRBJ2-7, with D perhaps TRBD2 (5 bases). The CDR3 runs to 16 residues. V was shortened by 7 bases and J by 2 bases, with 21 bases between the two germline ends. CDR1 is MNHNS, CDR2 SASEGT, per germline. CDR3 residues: CASTQTTARSTYEQYF. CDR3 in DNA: TGTGCCAGCACACAGACTACAGCGAGATCCACCTACGAGCAGTACTTC.

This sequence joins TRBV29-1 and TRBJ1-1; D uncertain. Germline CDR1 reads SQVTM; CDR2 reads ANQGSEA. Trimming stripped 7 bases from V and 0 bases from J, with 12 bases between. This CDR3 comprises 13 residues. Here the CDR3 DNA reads TGCAGCGCTGCCTTGTCCATGAACACTGAAGCTTTCTTT. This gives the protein CSAALSMNTEAFF.

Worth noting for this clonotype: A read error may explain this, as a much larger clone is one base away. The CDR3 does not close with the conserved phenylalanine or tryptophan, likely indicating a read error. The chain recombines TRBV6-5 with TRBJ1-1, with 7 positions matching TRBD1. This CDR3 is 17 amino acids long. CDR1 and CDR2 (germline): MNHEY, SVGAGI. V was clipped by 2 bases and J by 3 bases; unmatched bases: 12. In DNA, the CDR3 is TGTGCCAGCAGTTACCTCCCCTTACAGGGGCTGTACACTGAAGCTTTCTCT. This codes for CASSYLPLQGLYTEAFS.

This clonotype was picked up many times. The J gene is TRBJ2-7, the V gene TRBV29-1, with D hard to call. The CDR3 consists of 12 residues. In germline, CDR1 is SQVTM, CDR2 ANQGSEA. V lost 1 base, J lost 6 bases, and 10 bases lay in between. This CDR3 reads CSVEASASEQYF. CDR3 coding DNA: TGCAGCGTTGAAGCGTCAGCCTCCGAGCAGTACTTC.

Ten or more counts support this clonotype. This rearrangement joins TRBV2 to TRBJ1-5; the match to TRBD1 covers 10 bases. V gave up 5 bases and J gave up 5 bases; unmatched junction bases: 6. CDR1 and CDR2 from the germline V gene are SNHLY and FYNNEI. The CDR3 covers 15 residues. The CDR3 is CASSIRDRGDQPQHF. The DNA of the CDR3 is TGTGCCAGCAGTATCCGGGACAGGGGTGATCAGCCCCAGCATTTT. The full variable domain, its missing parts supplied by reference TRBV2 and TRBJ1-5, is EPEVTQTPSHQVTQMGQEVILRCVPISNHLYFYWYRQILGQKVEFLVSFYNNEISEKSEIFDDQFSVERPDGSNFTLKIRSTKLEDSAMYFCASSIRDRGDQPQHFGDGTRLSIL.

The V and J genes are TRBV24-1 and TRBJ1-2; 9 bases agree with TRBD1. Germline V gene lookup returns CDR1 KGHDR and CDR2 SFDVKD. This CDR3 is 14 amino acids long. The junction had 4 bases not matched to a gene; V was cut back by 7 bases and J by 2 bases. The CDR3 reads CATRATGGNYGYTF. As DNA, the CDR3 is TGTGCCACCAGGGCTACAGGGGGCAACTATGGCTACACCTTC.

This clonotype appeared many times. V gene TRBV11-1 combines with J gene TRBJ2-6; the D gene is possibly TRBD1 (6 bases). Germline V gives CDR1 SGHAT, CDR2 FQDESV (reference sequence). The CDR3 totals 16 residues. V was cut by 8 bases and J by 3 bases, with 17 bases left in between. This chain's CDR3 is CASETPGALGANVLTF. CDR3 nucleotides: TGTGCCAGCGAAACTCCAGGGGCGCTTGGGGCCAACGTCCTGACTTTC. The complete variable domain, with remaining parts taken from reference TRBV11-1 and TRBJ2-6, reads EAEVAQSPRYKITEKSQAVAFWCDPISGHATLYWYRQILGQGPELLVQFQDESVVDDSQLPKDRFSAERLKGVDSTLKIQPAELGDSAMYLCASETPGALGANVLTFGAGSRLTVL.

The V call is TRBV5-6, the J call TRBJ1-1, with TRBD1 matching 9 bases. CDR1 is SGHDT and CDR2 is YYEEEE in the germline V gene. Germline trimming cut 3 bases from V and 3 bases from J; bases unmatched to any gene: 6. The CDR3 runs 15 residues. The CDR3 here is CASSCWTGEDTEAFF. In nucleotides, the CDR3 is TGTGCCAGCAGCTGCTGGACAGGGGAGGACACTGAAGCTTTCTTT.

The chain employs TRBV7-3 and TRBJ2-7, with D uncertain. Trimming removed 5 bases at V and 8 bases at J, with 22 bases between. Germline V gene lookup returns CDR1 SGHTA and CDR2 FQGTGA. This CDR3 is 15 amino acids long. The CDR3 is CASSGDTGGSFQQYF. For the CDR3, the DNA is TGTGCCAGCAGCGGGGATACGGGCGGCAGCTTTCAGCAGTACTTC.